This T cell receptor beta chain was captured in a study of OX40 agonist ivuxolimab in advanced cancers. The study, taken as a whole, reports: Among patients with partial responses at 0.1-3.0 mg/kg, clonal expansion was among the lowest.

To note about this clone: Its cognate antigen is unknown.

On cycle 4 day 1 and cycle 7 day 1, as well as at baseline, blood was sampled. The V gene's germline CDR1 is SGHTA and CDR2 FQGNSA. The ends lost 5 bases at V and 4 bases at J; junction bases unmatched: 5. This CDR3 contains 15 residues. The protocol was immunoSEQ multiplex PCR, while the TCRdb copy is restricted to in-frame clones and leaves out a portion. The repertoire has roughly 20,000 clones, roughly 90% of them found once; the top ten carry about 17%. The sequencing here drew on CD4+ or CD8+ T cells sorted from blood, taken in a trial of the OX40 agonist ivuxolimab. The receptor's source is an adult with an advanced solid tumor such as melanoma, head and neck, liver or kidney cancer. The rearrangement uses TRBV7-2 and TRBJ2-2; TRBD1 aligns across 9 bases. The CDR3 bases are TGTGCCAGCAGCAACAGGGGGCAGGGCACCGGGGAGCTGTTTTTT. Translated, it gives CASSNRGQGTGELFF.